One T cell receptor (beta chain) is described in this entry. The antigen is unknown. Sample treatment: approximately 9-day PBMC culture with coronavirus spike peptide pools or control peptides (ViraFEST assay). CD4+ T cells of the unexposed donor were collected before the COVID-19 pandemic (2011-2018). Contingent on cell availability, unexposed-donor CD4+ T cells were interrogated with SARS-CoV-2 S/N and four cold-coronavirus spikes. Cultured CD4+ T cell DNA underwent sequencing with the Oncomine TCR Beta short-read assay. Genomic DNA was extracted from cultured CD4+ T cells. TCRdb reprocessed the PCR reads with MiXCR, giving one entry per CDR3 protein. The sample lists 9,000 to 13,000 distinct CDR3 sequences, 25% to 30% occurring once. This CDR3 is 12 amino acids long. In germline, CDR1 is MNHNS, CDR2 SASEGT. V was clipped by 5 bases and J by 7 bases, with 11 bases between them. These data are taken from a study of vaccination and CD4 T cells after COVID-19. Turning to the study itself: Stimulation of cells relied on overlapping spike peptides derived from SARS-CoV-2, HCoV-NL63, HCoV-OC43 and HCoV-229E.

This clonotype originated in a human donor in good health. The chain recombines TRBV6-1 with TRBJ1-2; D remains ambiguous. The sequenced material came from CD4+ T cells from blood, cultured in vitro. The CDR3 DNA follows: TGTGCCAGCAGTAGGACTTCTTCTGGCTACACCTTC. Translation gives CASSRTSSGYTF.